The 22 T cell receptor beta chains presented below share a single source sample, sequenced in a study of T cell responses to AZD1222 COVID-19 vaccine. Sequencing was performed with immunoSEQ multiplex PCR; in TCRdb, only in-frame clones are kept and a portion is missing. There are about 120,000 clones in the sample; less than 90% occur only once, and 2.4% lies in the top ten. The sequencing used peripheral blood, collected on day 0 of AZD1222 vaccination. Source of these receptors: an adult in good health.

The chain links TRBV5-1 to TRBJ2-1; TRBD2 is a possible D gene (6 bases). This CDR3 has 13 amino acids. V lost 0 bases and J lost 7, with 8 bases in between. CDR1 SGHRS and CDR2 YFSETQ come from the germline V gene. The DNA for the CDR3 is TGCGCCAGCAGCTTGGACCGGGAGAATGAGCAGTTCTTC. It translates to CASSLDRENEQFF.

This rearrangement joins TRBV5-5 to TRBJ2-7; D unresolved. The germline V gene encodes CDR1 SGHKS and CDR2 YYEKEE (reference sequence). This CDR3 region has 15 residues. The V gene lost 0 bases and the J gene lost 7 bases, with 17 bases spanning the gap. CDR3 loop: CASSLALILGREQYF. The CDR3, as DNA: TGTGCCAGCAGCTTGGCGTTGATTCTAGGTCGGGAGCAGTACTTC.

On this clone: The junction shows a germline mismatch at one end, possibly a read error. The rearrangement joins TRBV28 to TRBJ2-7; tentatively, D is TRBD1 (5 bases). Looked up from germline, CDR1 is MDHEN and CDR2 is SYDVKM. This CDR3 is built from 12 residues. CDR3 protein: CASSFRLGAKNF. CDR3 sequence (DNA): TGTGCCAGCAGTTTCCGTCTTGGGGCAAAAAACTTC. The full variable domain, completed using reference TRBV28 and TRBJ2-7, is DVKVTQSSRYLVKRTGEKVFLECVQDMDHENMFWYRQDPGLGLRLIYFSYDVKMKEKGDIPEGYSVSREKKERFSLILESASTNQTSMYLCASSFRLGAKNFGPGTRLTVT.

The J gene is TRBJ2-2, the V gene TRBV7-6; D remains unclear. CDR3 length equals 11 residues. Looked up from germline, CDR1 is SGHVS and CDR2 is FNYEAQ. The V end lost 5 bases, the J end lost 4 bases, and 2 bases lay between the germline ends. The CDR3 DNA is TGTGCCAGCAGCCTCACCGGGGAGCTGTTTTTT. It is translated as CASSLTGELFF.

This sequence joins TRBV11-2 and TRBJ2-3; D perhaps matches TRBD1 (6 bases). The CDR3 sequence is 16 residues long. The V and J ends lost 3 bases and 2 bases respectively, with 15 bases between them. The germline gives CDR1 SGHAT, CDR2 FQNNGV. The CDR3 reads CASSFGRGAITDTQYF. CDR3 in DNA: TGTGCCAGCAGCTTTGGCAGGGGTGCCATCACAGATACGCAGTATTTT.

This clone was recorded only once. The rearrangement links TRBV28 to TRBJ2-5; possible D gene TRBD1, 5 bases. Trimming left V 6 bases short and J 1 base short, with 12 bases between. Germline assignment: CDR1 MDHEN and CDR2 SYDVKM. CDR3 length: 14 amino acids. The CDR3 protein is CASRGMTAQETQYF. The CDR3 DNA is TGTGCCAGCAGAGGGATGACAGCCCAAGAGACCCAGTACTTC.

The chain's CDR3 is CASSEVISPAAYEQYF. Here the CDR3 DNA reads TGTGCCAGCAGTGAAGTAATCTCGCCAGCAGCCTACGAGCAGTACTTC. The chain recombines TRBV6-1 with TRBJ2-7; D gene ambiguous. This CDR3 has 16 residues. Germline V gives CDR1 MNHNS, CDR2 SASEGT. V was trimmed by 1 base and J by 2 bases, leaving 15 bases between them.

This chain uses TRBV29-1 with TRBJ2-7; unclear D gene. CDR3 length equals 13 residues. Germline V lookup: CDR1 SQVTM, CDR2 ANQGSEA. V was cut by 3 bases and J by 2 bases, with 11 bases left in between. The CDR3 sequence is CSVEVPIAYEQYF. DNA of the CDR3: TGCAGCGTTGAGGTCCCGATAGCCTACGAGCAGTACTTC.

This clone occurred many times. V and J are TRBV4-2 and TRBJ2-2; 11 bases align to TRBD2. Trimming removed 4 bases from V and 4 bases from J; junction bases left unmatched: 14. The CDR3 spans 19 residues. Germline lookup yields CDR1 LGHNA and CDR2 YNFKEQ. Here the CDR3 DNA reads TGTGCCAGCAGCCCCACCCAACATACTAGCGGGAGAGGCACCGGGGAGCTGTTTTTT. Protein sequence: CASSPTQHTSGRGTGELFF.

Only a few counts were recorded for this clone. DNA for the CDR3: TGTGCCAGCTCACCCCTACTAGGCTACGAGCAGTACTTC. Translating gives CASSPLLGYEQYF. J is TRBJ2-7 and V is TRBV18; tentative D call: TRBD2 (5 bases). The V gene's germline CDR1 is KGHSH and CDR2 LQKENI. Trimming stripped 3 bases from V and 3 bases from J, with 9 bases between. CDR3 length equals 13 residues.

The chain couples TRBV19 to TRBJ2-3; the match to TRBD2 covers 7 bases. The ends lost 5 bases at V and 0 bases at J; junction bases unmatched: 8. The CDR3 covers 16 residues. Germline V gene data show CDR1 as LNHDA and CDR2 as SQIVND (reference sequence). The CDR3 region has the DNA TGTGCCAGTAGTCCGCGGGGTAGCGGGAGCACAGATACGCAGTATTTT. Protein product: CASSPRGSGSTDTQYF.

In this sample, this clone turned up once. V and J are TRBV19 and TRBJ2-1, with 14 bases identical to TRBD2. CDR1 is LNHDA and CDR2 is SQIVND in the germline V gene (reference sequence). Germline trimming cut 8 bases from V and 2 bases from J; bases unmatched to any gene: 2. CDR3 length: 15 amino acids. The CDR3 reads CASAGLAGAYNEQFF. CDR3 DNA: TGTGCCAGTGCGGGACTAGCGGGAGCCTACAATGAGCAGTTCTTC.

This chain links TRBV27 with TRBJ2-5; D possibly corresponds to TRBD1 (8 bases). The germline V gene encodes CDR1 MNHEY and CDR2 SMNVEV (reference sequence). This CDR3 is built from 22 residues. V lost 5 bases and J lost 3, with 37 bases in between. The CDR3 here is CASSPEGGERSDRGRGKETQYF. The CDR3 nucleotides are TGTGCCAGCAGTCCAGAGGGGGGGGAGAGGTCAGACAGGGGAAGGGGTAAAGAGACCCAGTACTTC.

The chain uses TRBV2 and TRBJ2-5; 7 bases map to TRBD1. The germline V gene has CDR1 SNHLY and CDR2 FYNNEI. The CDR3 consists of 16 residues. Trimming removed 8 bases from V and 6 bases from J; junction bases left unmatched: 18. For the CDR3, the DNA is TGTGCCAGCCGCAGTGGACAGGACGTAGTGAGGAAGACCCAGTACTTC. This translates into CASRSGQDVVRKTQYF. Full variable domain (rest looked up from reference TRBV2 and TRBJ2-5): EPEVTQTPSHQVTQMGQEVILRCVPISNHLYFYWYRQILGQKVEFLVSFYNNEISEKSEIFDDQFSVERPDGSNFTLKIRSTKLEDSAMYFCASRSGQDVVRKTQYFGPGTRLLVL.

V usage is TRBV15 and J usage is TRBJ1-1; tentatively, D is TRBD1 (5 bases). V lost 1 base and J 1 base, leaving 7 bases between the germline ends. Germline assignment: CDR1 LNHNV and CDR2 YYDKDF (reference sequence). CDR3 length: 14 residues. CDR3 nucleotide sequence: TGTGCCACCAGCAGAGGTGGGGGGAACACTGAAGCTTTCTTT. Its protein is CATSRGGGNTEAFF.

The chain is built from TRBV4-2 and TRBJ1-5; D gene ambiguous. CDR1 and CDR2 (germline): LGHNA, YNFKEQ. Trimming took 0 bases from V and 1 from J, leaving 16 bases between them. The CDR3 consists of 18 residues. In DNA, the CDR3 is TGTGCCAGCAGCCAAGACCCTCGCAGCCGAGGGAGCAATCAGCCCCAGCATTTT. Its protein product is CASSQDPRSRGSNQPQHF.

Only one count was recorded for this clone. The chain has TRBV9 and TRBJ2-2; 12 bases match TRBD2. Trimming took 0 bases from V and 7 from J; bases not matched to a gene: 10. CDR1 and CDR2 (germline): SGDLS, YYNGEE. The CDR3 length is 18 residues. Here the CDR3 DNA reads TGTGCCAGCAGCGTAGGACTAGCGGGAGCGGAAGGGGACGGGGAGCTGTTTTTT. It is translated as CASSVGLAGAEGDGELFF.

This sequence joins TRBV19 and TRBJ1-4; weak D call: TRBD1 (6 bases). The CDR3 runs 15 residues. Germline CDR1 and CDR2: LNHDA and SQIVND (reference sequence). The ends were cut back, 7 bases at V and 7 bases at J, with 19 bases in the middle. The CDR3 region has the DNA TGTGCCAGTAATAACAGGGTTGAGGCGGGTGAAAAACTGTTTTTT. It encodes CASNNRVEAGEKLFF.

This chain joins TRBV7-8 and TRBJ2-3; 7 nucleotides align to TRBD2. The CDR3 is made up of 16 amino acids. CDR1 SGHVS and CDR2 FQNEAQ come from the germline V gene. The junction had 13 bases not matched to a gene; V was cut back by 5 bases and J by 5 bases. The CDR3 DNA is TGTGCCAGCAGCCAAAGGCGCGGGAGCCGAAGAGATACGCAGTATTTT. This translates into CASSQRRGSRRDTQYF.

The chain carries TRBV19 and TRBJ1-2; D ambiguous. This CDR3 is 13 amino acids long. V lost 7 bases to trimming and J lost 2 bases, with 11 bases between them. Germline V gene data show CDR1 as LNHDA and CDR2 as SQIVND (reference sequence). The CDR3 protein is CASTLEPNYGYTF. The CDR3 region has the DNA TGTGCCAGTACCCTAGAGCCCAACTATGGCTACACCTTC.

The chain recombines TRBV18 with TRBJ1-1; D is unclear. V lost 5 bases and J lost 6, with 7 bases in between. The CDR3 consists of 11 residues. Germline values: CDR1 KGHSH, CDR2 LQKENI. The CDR3 region has the DNA TGTGCCAGCTCAAGCAGGCCTGAAGCTTTCTTT. Protein product: CASSSRPEAFF. Filled out from reference TRBV18 and TRBJ1-1, the complete variable domain reads NAGVMQNPRHLVRRRGQEARLRCSPMKGHSHVYWYRQLPEEGLKFMVYLQKENIIDESGMPKERFSAEFPKEGPSILRIQQVVRGDSAAYFCASSSRPEAFFGQGTRLTVV.

V and J are TRBV9 and TRBJ2-1; D is unresolved. Per germline, CDR1 SGDLS and CDR2 YYNGEE. The CDR3 is 13 residues long. The V end was cut by 1 base, the J end by 8 bases, with 10 bases between. CDR3 nucleotide sequence: TGTGCCAGCAGCGTAAGCCTAAGCCATGAGCAGTTCTTC. It translates to CASSVSLSHEQFF.